These 6 T cell receptor beta chains share one sample of origin, sequenced in a study of Ad26.COV2.S vaccination and SARS-CoV-2 variants. Documented treatment: roughly 19 received Ad26.COV2.S at low or high dose, single or two shots; about five received placebo; per-sample allocation not given. Samples came from day 63 after the first vaccine or placebo injection. Sequenced by immunoSEQ multiplex PCR; TCRdb stores in-frame clones only, minus some. Of 300,000 to 350,000 clones listed, 90% are singletons. The material sequenced was peripheral blood, taken in a trial of Ad26.COV2.S vaccine versus placebo. These receptors were collected from a person between 18 and 60 years old who received the Ad26.COV2.S COVID-19 vaccine or a placebo.

This sequence joins TRBV7-2 and TRBJ2-7, with D possibly matching TRBD2 (6 bases). V was clipped by 0 bases and J by 5 bases, with 11 bases between them. The CDR3 loop spans 14 amino acids. Germline V gene sequence: CDR1 SGHTA, CDR2 FQGNSA. The CDR3 sequence is CASSLAGTGNEQYF. The DNA for the CDR3 is TGTGCCAGCAGCTTAGCCGGGACTGGGAACGAGCAGTACTTC.

The chain has TRBV6-5 and TRBJ2-3; D call uncertain. Germline CDR1 reads MNHEY; CDR2 reads SVGAGI. The V end was cut by 5 bases, the J end by 4 bases, with 13 bases between. The CDR3 has 14 residues. CDR3 DNA: TGTGCCAGCAGTCCCACTACGACTGCAGATACGCAGTATTTT. Residues: CASSPTTTADTQYF.

To note about this clone: Other DNA sequences in this specimen translate into the identical CDR3. The chain carries TRBV7-2 and TRBJ2-1; 7 bases match TRBD2. The length of the CDR3 is 15 residues. V was clipped by 5 bases and J by 0 bases; unmatched bases: 4. Per germline, CDR1 SGHTA and CDR2 FQGNSA. CDR3: CASSLTSSSYNEQFF. CDR3 bases: TGTGCCAGCAGCCTGACTAGCAGCTCCTACAATGAGCAGTTCTTC.

This clone was seen once. Here the CDR3 reads CASSIENYEQYF. Written as DNA, the CDR3 is TGTGCCAGTAGTATCGAGAACTACGAGCAGTACTTC. The J gene is TRBJ2-7, the V gene TRBV19; D uncertain. Germline V lookup: CDR1 LNHDA, CDR2 SQIVND (reference sequence). The length of the CDR3 is 12 residues. Trimming took off 3 bases at V and 3 bases at J, with 6 bases between the two ends.

The chain links TRBV7-2 to TRBJ2-3, with TRBD2 matching 8 bases. Unmatched junction bases numbered 10, after V lost 5 bases and J lost 0 bases. This CDR3 has 17 amino acids. CDR1 is SGHTA and CDR2 is FQGNSA in the germline V gene. The CDR3 region is CASSPSGRIGSTDTQYF. DNA for the CDR3: TGTGCCAGCAGCCCGAGCGGGAGAATCGGGAGCACAGATACGCAGTATTTT. Filled out from reference TRBV7-2 and TRBJ2-3, the complete variable domain reads GAGVSQSPSNKVTEKGKDVELRCDPISGHTALYWYRQSLGQGLEFLIYFQGNSAPDKSGLPSDRFSAERTGGSVSTLTIQRTQQEDSAVYLCASSPSGRIGSTDTQYFGPGTRLTVL.

The chain joins TRBV9 to TRBJ2-3; D might be TRBD2 (6 bases). The CDR3 extends over 16 amino acids. Trimming removed 2 bases at V and 4 bases at J, with 17 bases between. Germline assignment: CDR1 SGDLS and CDR2 YYNGEE. CDR3 nucleotides: TGTGCCAGCAGCGTTCTCGCGGGGTTGGCGTCAGATACGCAGTATTTT. Its translation is CASSVLAGLASDTQYF.